This T cell receptor (beta chain) was profiled in a study of beta chain features in type 1 diabetes. Study in general: Comparable age, gender and cell yields were observed in patients relative to healthy donors. Notes on the study in general: Shortening of TCRB CDR3s, moderate but significant, appeared in all four CD4+ subsets of Type 1 diabetes patients. A possible short-template PCR bias applies equally to patients and controls. In these data, an HLA type influence on TCRB rearrangement remained unresolved.

One heparinised draw of blood, averaging roughly 120 mL, came from each donor. Expressed TCRB transcripts were sequenced because the isolated RNA had all been reverse transcribed beforehand. Assay: immunoSEQ multiplex PCR; the TCRdb copy retains only in-frame clones and omits some. The sample carries 640,000 or so clones, around 15% recorded once. Germline V gene lookup returns CDR1 SGDLS and CDR2 YYNGEE. Trimming removed 0 bases from V and 5 bases from J, with 8 bases in between. This CDR3 is 13 amino acids long. This clone was seen more than once but under ten times. What it binds is unknown. Within the sample, other DNA sequences also encode this same CDR3.

The sequenced material came from naive CD4+ T cells from blood. The chain combines TRBV9 with TRBJ2-5; the D is unclear. This TCR came from a man aged 18-30 years with type 1 diabetes. The CDR3 spells CASSVATRETQYF. The CDR3 DNA is TGTGCCAGCAGCGTAGCTACTCGGGAGACCCAGTACTTC.